This record concerns one T cell receptor (beta chain) sequence. Its specificity is unknown. The data are from a study of shared clonotypes between healthy human individuals. Repertoires were generated with immunoSEQ multiplex PCR, while TCRdb's copy carries only in-frame clones and drops some. The data hold a few million clones, with roughly 90% observed a single time. Regarding the study as a whole: The diversity represented, both genetic and in exposure history, was limited by few donors. The sharing of about 5.3% of naive CD4 clonotypes was seen across a handful of donors.

The sample taken for sequencing was naive CD4+ T cells from PBMCs. Subset in this sample: CD45RA+ positively selected. The sequence was collected from a man between 18 and 29 years old in good health. Some clones in this sample may be carry-over from other donors' samples.

The CDR3 reads CASSLWGRVDTEAFF. CDR3 nucleotide sequence: TGTGCCAGCAGCTTGTGGGGCAGGGTGGACACTGAAGCTTTCTTT. V gene TRBV5-6 combines with J gene TRBJ1-1, with a weak D call TRBD1 (5 bases). V lost 1 base and J 3 bases, leaving 13 bases between the germline ends. This CDR3 region has 15 residues. Per the germline V gene, CDR1 is SGHDT and CDR2 is YYEEEE.